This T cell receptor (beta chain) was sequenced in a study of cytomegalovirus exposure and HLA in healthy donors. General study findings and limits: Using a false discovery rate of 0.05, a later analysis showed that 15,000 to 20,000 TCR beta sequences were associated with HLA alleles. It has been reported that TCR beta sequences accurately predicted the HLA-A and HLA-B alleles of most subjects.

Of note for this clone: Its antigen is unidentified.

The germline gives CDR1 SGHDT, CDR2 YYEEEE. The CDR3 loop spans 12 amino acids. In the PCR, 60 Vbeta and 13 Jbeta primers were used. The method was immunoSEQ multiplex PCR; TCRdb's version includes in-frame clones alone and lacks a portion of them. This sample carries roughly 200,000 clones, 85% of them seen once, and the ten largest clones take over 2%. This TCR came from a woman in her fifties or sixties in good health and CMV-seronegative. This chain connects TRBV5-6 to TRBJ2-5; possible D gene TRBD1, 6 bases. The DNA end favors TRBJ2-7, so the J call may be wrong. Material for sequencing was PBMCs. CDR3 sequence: CASSFRGGEQYF. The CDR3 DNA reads TGTGCCAGCAGCTTCAGGGGTGGCGAGCAGTACTTC.